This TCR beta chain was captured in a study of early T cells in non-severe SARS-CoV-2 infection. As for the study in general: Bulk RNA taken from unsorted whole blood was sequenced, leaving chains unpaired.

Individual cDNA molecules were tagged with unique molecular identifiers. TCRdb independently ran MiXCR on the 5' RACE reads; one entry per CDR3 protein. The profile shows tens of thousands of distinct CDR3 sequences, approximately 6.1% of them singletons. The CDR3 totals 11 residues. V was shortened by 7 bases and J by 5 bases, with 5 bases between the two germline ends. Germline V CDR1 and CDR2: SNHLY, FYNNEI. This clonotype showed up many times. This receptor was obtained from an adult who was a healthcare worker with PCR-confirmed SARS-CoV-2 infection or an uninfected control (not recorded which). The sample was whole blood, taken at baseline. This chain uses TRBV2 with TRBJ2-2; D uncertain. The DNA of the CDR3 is TGTGCCAGCATAGGGACCGGGGAGCTGTTTTTT. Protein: CASIGTGELFF.